This TCR beta chain emerged from a study of brain T cells in children with intractable seizures. Study-wide results and caveats: HCMV serostatus was not known, and viral specificity came from CDR3 similarity only.

Trimming took off 0 bases at V and 6 bases at J, with 11 bases between the two ends. The CDR3 has 14 residues. The germline CDR1 and CDR2 sequences are MNHEY and SVGAGI. Pre-surgery treatment included at least one anti-epileptic drug. The assay was immunoSEQ multiplex PCR, and TCRdb's table has in-frame clones only and misses some. The profile covers 110,000 or so clones, with 90% to 95% appearing a single time and approximately 3.9% taken by the ten largest. This clone was seen just once. The antigen is not known. Sequencing used peripheral blood, obtained at surgery. This chain connects TRBV6-5 to TRBJ1-1; no firm D call. The source of this sequence is a boy in the first two years of life with hemimegalencephaly and intractable seizures. The CDR3 region is CASSYSLASPEAFF. CDR3 in DNA: TGTGCCAGCAGTTACTCTTTAGCCTCCCCTGAAGCTTTCTTT.